Sequencing of this TCR beta chain was carried out in a study of blood T cells in healthy people across ages. Study overall: Template switching recovered approximately one barcoded beta molecule for every two T cells. Whole-study results and caveats: Because donor CMV status was unknown, expanded clonotype changes were possibly confounded.

The germline gives CDR1 SQVTM, CDR2 ANQGSEA. The CDR3 extends over 13 amino acids. Deletions cut 4 bases from V and 4 bases from J, with 13 bases between. Russia was home to the donors, healthy Caucasian individuals aged roughly 6 to 100. Each sample yielded at least 5.5 micrograms of PBMC total RNA. A second about 7 to 11 cycle PCR used barcoded and J-beta primers. TCRdb reanalysed the 5' RACE reads using MiXCR and keeps one entry per CDR3 protein. The table has 700,000 or so distinct CDR3 sequences, 22% seen once. With regard to this clonotype: Its antigen is not known.

The sequence came from a man between 65 and 85 years old in good health. V is TRBV29-1 and J is TRBJ1-1; D is possibly TRBD1 (5 bases). Material for sequencing was blood. The CDR3 DNA follows: TGCAGCGTTGCTCAGGGAAGCATCACTGAAGCTTTCTTT. Translation: CSVAQGSITEAFF.